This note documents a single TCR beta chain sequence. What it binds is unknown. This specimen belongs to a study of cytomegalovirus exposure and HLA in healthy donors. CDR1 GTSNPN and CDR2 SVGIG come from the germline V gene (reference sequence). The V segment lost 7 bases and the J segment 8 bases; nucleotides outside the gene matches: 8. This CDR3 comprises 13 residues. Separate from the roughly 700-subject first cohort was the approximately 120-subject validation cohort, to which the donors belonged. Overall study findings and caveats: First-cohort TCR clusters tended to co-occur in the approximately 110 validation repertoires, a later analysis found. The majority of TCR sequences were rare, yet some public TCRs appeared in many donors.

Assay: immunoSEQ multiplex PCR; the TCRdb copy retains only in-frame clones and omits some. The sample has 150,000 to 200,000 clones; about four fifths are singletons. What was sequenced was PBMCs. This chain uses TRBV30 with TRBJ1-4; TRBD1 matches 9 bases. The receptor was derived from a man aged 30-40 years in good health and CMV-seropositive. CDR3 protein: CAYTQGAKEKLFF. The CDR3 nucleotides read TGTGCCTATACACAGGGGGCAAAAGAAAAACTGTTTTTT.